This T cell receptor beta chain was captured by sequencing in a study of response to subunit inactivated influenza vaccine. General study results and limits: That few new T cells are recruited by each seasonal influenza vaccination was the authors' suggestion.

About this clonotype itself: What it binds is not known.

There are 16 residues in the CDR3. Germline loops: CDR1 LGHNA, CDR2 YNFKEQ. Trimming shortened V by 4 bases and J by 2 bases, and 18 bases separated the two germline ends. TCRdb re-derived calls from the RT-PCR reads in MiXCR, one entry per CDR3 protein. The sample carries around 530,000 distinct CDR3 sequences, 16% recorded once. This chain joins TRBV4-2 and TRBJ2-7; D may be TRBD1 (7 bases). The source of this sequence is a man aged 50-75 years who received an inactivated influenza vaccine. Here the sequenced sample was CD4+ T cells sorted from PBMCs, taken roughly 24 months after vaccination. CDR3 sequence: CASSRAGQTKAYEQYF. The CDR3 nucleotides read TGTGCCAGCAGCCGTGCGGGACAGACAAAAGCCTACGAGCAGTACTTC.